This T cell receptor (beta chain) appears in the sequencing data of a study of vaccination and CD4 T cells after COVID-19. Study-wide findings and caveats: Spike mono-reactivity was the property of 304 of 307 vaccine-specific clones in convalescent patients.

Cultured CD4+ T cell DNA was sequenced using the Oncomine TCR Beta short-read assay. TCRdb passed the PCR reads through MiXCR, listing each CDR3 protein once. The sample lists 4,000 or so distinct CDR3 sequences; 38% were seen once. On this clonotype itself: Antigen specificity is unknown.

The germline gives CDR1 MNHNS, CDR2 SASEGT. V lost 7 bases and J 5 bases, leaving 17 bases between the germline ends. CDR3 length: 14 residues. Treatment of the sample: approximately 9-day PBMC culture with coronavirus spike peptide pools or control peptides (ViraFEST assay). Pre-COVID-19 pandemic sampling (2011-2018) yielded the unexposed donor's CD4+ T cells. Sequencing was performed on CD4+ T cells from blood, cultured in vitro. This chain uses TRBV6-1 with TRBJ1-2; D is uncertain. The clonotype comes from a human donor in good health. The CDR3 nucleotides read TGTGCCAGCACCACCCCGTCCCGAAGTTATGGCTACACCTTC. Translation: CASTTPSRSYGYTF.